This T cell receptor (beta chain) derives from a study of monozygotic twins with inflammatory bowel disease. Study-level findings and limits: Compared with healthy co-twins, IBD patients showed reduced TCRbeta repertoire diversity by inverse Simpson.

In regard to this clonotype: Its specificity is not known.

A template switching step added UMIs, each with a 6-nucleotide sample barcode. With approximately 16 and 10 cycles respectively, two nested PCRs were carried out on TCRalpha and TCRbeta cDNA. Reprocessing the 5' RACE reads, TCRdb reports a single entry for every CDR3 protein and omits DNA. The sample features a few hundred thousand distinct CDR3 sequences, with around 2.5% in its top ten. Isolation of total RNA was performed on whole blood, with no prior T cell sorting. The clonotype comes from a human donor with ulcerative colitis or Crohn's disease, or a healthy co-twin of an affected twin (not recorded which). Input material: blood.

The CDR3 region is CASSQGLSSPGLAGPSYNEQFF. The V gene is TRBV28, the J gene TRBJ2-1; TCRdb outputs TRBD2, but without DNA this stays unchecked. The CDR3 has 22 amino acids. Germline CDR1 and CDR2: MDHEN and SYDVKM.